The clone carrying this T cell receptor (beta chain) has just one count. Its antigen is currently unknown. Method: immunoSEQ multiplex PCR; TCRdb's copy keeps in-frame clones and lacks some. Among some 130,000 clones, around nine tenths were seen once, and the ten largest hold 0.16%. The sample comes from a study of graft-versus-host responses after intestinal transplantation. The germline CDR1 and CDR2 sequences are ENHRY and SYGVKD. V was trimmed by 2 bases and J by 3 bases, leaving 5 bases between them. This CDR3 has 12 amino acids. This sequence originates from a human donor who received an intestinal transplant. The sequenced sample was unstimulated CD4+ T cells sorted from spleen or lymph node cells, obtained before intestinal transplant. This chain connects TRBV10-3 to TRBJ2-7, with unresolved D. CDR3 DNA: TGTGCCATCAGTGAGGCGAGCTACGAGCAGTACTTC. This sequence encodes CAISEASYEQYF.